The source of this TCR beta chain is a study of T cells in Graves' hyperthyroidism and ophthalmopathy. For the study at large: Pretreatment peripheral blood was obtained at initial diagnosis.

Study-level results: In simple terms, a model built on 13 V-J features told ophthalmopathy apart from stable hyperthyroidism.

Graves' hyperthyroidism was deemed stable absent ophthalmopathy progression within 18 months. The PBMCs studied were ones that came from about 10 ml fresh peripheral blood. There were TCR beta CDR3 regions amplified from RNA transcripts. The primer set for the first-round RT-PCR of the TCR CDR3 was HTBI. Each CDR3 protein is one row after TCRdb ran MiXCR on the multiplex PCR reads. Here the sample spans a few hundred thousand distinct CDR3 sequences, about 15% being singletons. The J segment lost 5 bases and the V segment lost 2 bases, leaving 3 bases of the junction unmatched. CDR3 length: 14 amino acids. Note on this clonotype: Its antigen is currently unknown.

The source is a woman under 30 with Graves' hyperthyroidism. The rearrangement joins TRBV12-3 or TRBV12-4 to TRBJ2-1, with 7 bases that match TRBD2. Sequenced material: blood. CDR3 loop: CASSLRTRNNEQFF. CDR3 nucleotides: TGTGCCAGCAGTTTAAGGACTAGAAACAATGAGCAGTTCTTC.